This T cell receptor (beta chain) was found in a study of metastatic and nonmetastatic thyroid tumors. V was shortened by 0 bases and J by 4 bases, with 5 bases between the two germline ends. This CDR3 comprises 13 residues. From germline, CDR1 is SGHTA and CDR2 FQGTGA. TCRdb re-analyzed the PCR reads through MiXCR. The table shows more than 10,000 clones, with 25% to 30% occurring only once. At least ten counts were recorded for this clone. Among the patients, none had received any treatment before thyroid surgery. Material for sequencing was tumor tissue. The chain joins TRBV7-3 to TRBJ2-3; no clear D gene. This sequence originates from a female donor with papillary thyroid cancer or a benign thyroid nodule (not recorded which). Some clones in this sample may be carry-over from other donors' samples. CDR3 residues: CASSLTAPDTQYF. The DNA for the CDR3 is TGTGCCAGCAGCTTAACGGCGCCAGATACGCAGTATTTT.